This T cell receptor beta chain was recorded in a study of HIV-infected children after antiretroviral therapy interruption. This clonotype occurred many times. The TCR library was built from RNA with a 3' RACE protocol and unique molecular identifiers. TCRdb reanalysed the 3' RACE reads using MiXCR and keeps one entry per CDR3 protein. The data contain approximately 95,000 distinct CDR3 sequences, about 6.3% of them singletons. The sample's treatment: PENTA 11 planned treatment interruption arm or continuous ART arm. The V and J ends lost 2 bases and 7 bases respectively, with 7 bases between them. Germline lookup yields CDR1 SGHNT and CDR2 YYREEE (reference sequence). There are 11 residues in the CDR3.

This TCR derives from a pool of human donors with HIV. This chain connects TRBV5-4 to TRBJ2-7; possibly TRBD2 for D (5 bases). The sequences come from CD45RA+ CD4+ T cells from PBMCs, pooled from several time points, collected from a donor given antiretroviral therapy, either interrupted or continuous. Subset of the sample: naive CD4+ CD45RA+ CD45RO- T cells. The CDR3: CASSFRGEQYF. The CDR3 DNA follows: TGTGCCAGCAGCTTTCGGGGAGAGCAGTACTTC.